Only a few counts were recorded for the clone carrying this T cell receptor (beta chain). The antigen is unknown. With 1 base clipped from V and 5 bases from J, the junction kept 4 bases outside the gene matches. Germline CDR1 SGHTA, CDR2 FQGNSA. The CDR3 runs to 14 residues. These data are taken from a study of blood T cells in healthy people across ages. Study as a whole: Roughly one uniquely barcoded beta molecule per two T cells was captured. The study's findings and limits: Per million T cells, TCR beta diversity dropped about linearly as age rose. It was not possible, with unsorted PBMCs, to conclusively compare naive and antigen-experienced cells.

A second roughly 7 to 11 cycle PCR used barcoded and J-beta primers. TCRdb re-analysed the 5' RACE reads in MiXCR, keeping a single row per CDR3 protein. The sample lists fewer than 2,000,000 distinct CDR3 sequences; approximately 39% were seen once. The sequence derives from a human donor in good health. V is TRBV7-2 and J is TRBJ2-5, with 7 bases fitting TRBD2. Sequencing was done on a sample of blood. CDR3 sequence: CASSLGLAWETQYF. The CDR3 nucleotides are TGTGCCAGCAGCTTAGGACTAGCTTGGGAGACCCAGTACTTC. Full variable domain (remainder filled in from reference TRBV7-2 and TRBJ2-5): GAGVSQSPSNKVTEKGKDVELRCDPISGHTALYWYRQSLGQGLEFLIYFQGNSAPDKSGLPSDRFSAERTGGSVSTLTIQRTQQEDSAVYLCASSLGLAWETQYFGPGTRLLVL.